These T cell receptor beta chains were read from a single sample in a study of CD8 T cells in Susac syndrome. TCRdb passed the immunoSEQ multiplex PCR reads through MiXCR, listing each CDR3 protein once. The sample carries 150,000 to 200,000 distinct CDR3 sequences, about 93% recorded once. Sequencing used CD4+ T cells from PBMCs. These receptors were collected from a human donor with Susac syndrome. Each CDR3 is given with its conserved first and last residue. D genes are given only for firm matches. Expanded clones get a size class; other rows say once, few or many, or leave the size out.

d_gene: -; v_gene: TRBV4-1; abundance: -; j_gene: TRBJ2-3; len: 16; CDR3nt: TGCGCCAGCAGCCAAGAAAGTACCGGACTTACAGATACGCAGTATTTT; CDR3aa: CASSQESTGLTDTQYF
d_gene: -; v_gene: TRBV5-1; abundance: -; j_gene: TRBJ1-1; len: 14; CDR3nt: TGCGCCGGGGACGGACAGAGCATGAACACTGAAGCTTTCTTT; CDR3aa: CAGDGQSMNTEAFF
d_gene: -; v_gene: TRBV20-1; abundance: -; j_gene: TRBJ2-7; len: 15; CDR3nt: TGCAGTGCTCCGCCCATCCTAGCCGGGGTGAGTGAGCAGTACTTC; CDR3aa: CSAPPILAGVSEQYF
d_gene: -; v_gene: TRBV18; abundance: -; j_gene: TRBJ1-1; len: 15; CDR3nt: TGTGCCAGCTCACCGAGGGAGGCCGTGAACACTGAAGCTTTCTTT; CDR3aa: CASSPREAVNTEAFF
d_gene: TRBD2; v_gene: TRBV30; abundance: -; j_gene: TRBJ2-1; len: 16; CDR3nt: TGTGCCTGGAGTCGGGCTAGCGGGAGCTCCTACAATGAGCAGTTCTTC; CDR3aa: CAWSRASGSSYNEQFF
d_gene: -; v_gene: TRBV10-3; abundance: -; j_gene: TRBJ2-7; len: 15; CDR3nt: TGTGCCATCAGCGATGACAGAAATTTAGCCTACGAGCAGTACTTC; CDR3aa: CAISDDRNLAYEQYF
d_gene: TRBD1; v_gene: TRBV18; abundance: -; j_gene: TRBJ2-1; len: 16; CDR3nt: TGTGCCAGCGCAATGAACCGGGACAGGGGGCGGAATGAGCAGTTCTTC; CDR3aa: CASAMNRDRGRNEQFF
d_gene: TRBD1; v_gene: TRBV10-3; abundance: -; j_gene: TRBJ2-6; len: 18; CDR3nt: TGTGCCATCAGGAGACTGGGACAGGGTACCCCCGGGGCCAACGTCCTGACTTTC; CDR3aa: CAIRRLGQGTPGANVLTF
d_gene: TRBD2; v_gene: TRBV11-2; abundance: -; j_gene: TRBJ2-1; len: 15; CDR3nt: TGTGCCAGCAGCTTAGCGAACGGGAGGGGATATGAGCAGTTCTTC; CDR3aa: CASSLANGRGYEQFF
d_gene: TRBD2; v_gene: TRBV29-1; abundance: -; j_gene: TRBJ2-5; len: 15; CDR3nt: TGCAGCGTTGAAGATACTAGCGGGGGTAGGGAGACCCAGTACTTC; CDR3aa: CSVEDTSGGRETQYF
d_gene: TRBD1; v_gene: TRBV28; abundance: -; j_gene: TRBJ1-5; len: 15; CDR3nt: TGTGCCAGCAGTTTACCAGGGGGGAGCGGTCAGCCCCAGCATTTT; CDR3aa: CASSLPGGSGQPQHF
d_gene: -; v_gene: TRBV15; abundance: -; j_gene: TRBJ1-5; len: 15; CDR3nt: TGTGCCACCTCTAATTCAGGGGTGAGAAATCAGCCCCAGCATTTT; CDR3aa: CATSNSGVRNQPQHF
d_gene: -; v_gene: TRBV12-3/TRBV12-4; abundance: few; j_gene: TRBJ1-5; len: 14; CDR3nt: TGTGCCAGCAGTTTTGGCGGGATCGGTCAGCCCCAGCATTTT; CDR3aa: CASSFGGIGQPQHF
d_gene: -; v_gene: TRBV20-1; abundance: -; j_gene: TRBJ2-1; len: 17; CDR3nt: TGCAGTGCTAGAGATGGTTCGGCGGGGAACTCCTACAATGAGCAGTTCTTC; CDR3aa: CSARDGSAGNSYNEQFF
d_gene: -; v_gene: TRBV29-1; abundance: -; j_gene: TRBJ1-5; len: 14; CDR3nt: TGCAGCGCTGGGGCGGCAGGGCGCAATCAGCCCCAGCATTTT; CDR3aa: CSAGAAGRNQPQHF
d_gene: -; v_gene: TRBV23-1; abundance: -; j_gene: TRBJ2-5; len: 17; CDR3nt: TGCGCCAGCAGTCAATCTTTCGTTTTGGGGCGTCAAGAGACCCAGTACTTC; CDR3aa: CASSQSFVLGRQETQYF
d_gene: -; v_gene: TRBV12-5; abundance: -; j_gene: TRBJ2-1; len: 15; CDR3nt: TGTGCTAGTGGTTTGAGCAGTAACTCCTACAATGAGCAGTTCTTC; CDR3aa: CASGLSSNSYNEQFF
d_gene: -; v_gene: TRBV18; abundance: -; j_gene: TRBJ1-5; len: 14; CDR3nt: TGTGCCAGCTCACCACAAGGGTTCGATCAGCCCCAGCATTTT; CDR3aa: CASSPQGFDQPQHF